These 10 T cell receptor beta chains share one sample of origin, sequenced in a study of tumor-infiltrating lymphocytes in primary liver carcinoma. Blood RNA originated from unsorted whole blood, with germline DNA additionally extracted. Production of TCR beta cDNA used roughly 480 ng total RNA together with a constant-region primer. Amplification in three nested multiplex PCR rounds with slightly modified ARM-PCR gave rise to TCR beta libraries. Rounds one and two of PCR, each of roughly 10 cycles, were primed with TRBV1-TRBV30 forward primers and a C-beta reverse primer. TCRdb re-called the multiplex PCR reads with MiXCR, one entry per CDR3 protein. The data hold 180,000 or so distinct CDR3 sequences, with approximately 60% observed a single time. The sequencing sample was made of peripheral blood. The receptors were gathered from a man aged 40-55 years with primary liver carcinoma and hepatitis B virus infection.

This clonotype was seen only once. One end of the junction fails to match germline, which may point to a read error. CDR3 nucleotides: TGTGCCAGCAGTTCGCCAGGCGGCAGCGATAACTCCTACGTGCAGTACTTC. As protein: CASSSPGGSDNSYVQYF. J is TRBJ2-7 and V is TRBV6-6; D gene unclear. This CDR3 region has 17 residues. Germline CDR1 and CDR2: MNHNY and SVGAGI (reference sequence).

Concerning this clonotype: A junction boundary mismatches the germline segment, possibly from a read error. The chain links TRBV6-5 to TRBJ1-5; D is possibly TRBD1 (5 bases). CDR1 and CDR2 (germline): MNHEY, SVGAGI. CDR3 length: 15 amino acids. The CDR3 spells CASSHSGGSDQPQHF. The CDR3 DNA sequence: TGTGCCAGCAGTCACTCCGGGGGATCGGATCAGCCCCAGCATTTT.

For this clonotype: One junction end disagrees with the germline gene, perhaps due to a read error. This chain links TRBV7-8 with TRBJ2-1; TRBD2 matches 7 bases. The germline V gene has CDR1 SGHVS and CDR2 FQNEAQ. This CDR3 is 15 amino acids long. DNA of the CDR3: TGTGCCAACAGCCTCGCGCACGGTAGCGGGTATGAGCAGTTCTTC. Protein sequence: CANSLAHGSGYEQFF. The full variable domain, its missing parts supplied by reference TRBV7-8 and TRBJ2-1, is GAGVSQSPRYKVAKRGQDVALRCDPISGHVSLFWYQQALGQGPEFLTYFQNEAQLDKSGLPSDRFFAERPEGSVSTLKIQRTQQEDSAVYLCANSLAHGSGYEQFFGPGTRLTVL.

The gene calls are TRBV9 and TRBJ2-7, with D possibly being TRBD1 or TRBD2 (5 bases each). The CDR3 sequence is 15 residues long. Germline CDR1 SGDLS, CDR2 YYNGEE. Trimming pared 0 bases from V and 2 bases from J, leaving 12 bases between. CDR3: CASSVAGGSPYEQYF. The CDR3 nucleotides read TGTGCCAGCAGCGTAGCTGGGGGAAGTCCCTACGAGCAGTACTTC.

The chain is built from TRBV7-8 and TRBJ2-3; the match to TRBD2 covers 12 bases. CDR1 is SGHVS and CDR2 is FQNEAQ in the germline V gene. The CDR3 length is 17 residues. With 7 bases clipped from V and 5 bases from J, the junction kept 13 bases outside the gene matches. CDR3 bases: TGTGCCAGCAACCTCCGACTTACTAGCGGGAGGCTAGATACGCAGTATTTT. Translating it yields CASNLRLTSGRLDTQYF.

The V call is TRBV4-2, the J call TRBJ2-2; possibly TRBD1 or TRBD2 for D (5 bases each). Trimming left V 1 base short and J 5 bases short, with 8 bases between. Germline V gene sequence: CDR1 LGHNA, CDR2 YNFKEQ. This CDR3 spans 14 amino acids. CDR3 sequence (DNA): TGTGCCAGCAGCCAAGGGGGGATGACCGGGGAGCTGTTTTTT. Translated, it gives CASSQGGMTGELFF.

Comment on this clonotype: One junction end does not reproduce the germline sequence, and a read error may be involved. The J gene is TRBJ2-2, the V gene TRBV7-9, with unresolved D. Germline V gives CDR1 SEHNR, CDR2 FQNEAQ (reference sequence). CDR3 size: 12 residues. DNA of the CDR3: TGTGCCAGCAGCCCGAACATCGGGGAGCTGTTTTTT. It specifies CASSPNIGELFF.

This clonotype rates as medium-sized. This chain joins TRBV11-2 and TRBJ2-2, with 9 bases fitting TRBD2. Trimming cost V 1 base and J 5 bases; bases outside gene matches: 5. Germline V lookup: CDR1 SGHAT, CDR2 FQNNGV. This CDR3 contains 16 residues. The CDR3, as DNA: TGTGCCAGCAGCTTAGTGGCGCTAGCGGGAACCGGGGAGCTGTTTTTT. As protein: CASSLVALAGTGELFF.

As to this clonotype: Because the CDR3 is missing its conserved closing phenylalanine or tryptophan, this is likely a read error. The chain links TRBV10-3 to TRBJ2-7, with D perhaps TRBD1 (5 bases). The germline gives CDR1 ENHRY, CDR2 SYGVKD. CDR3 length equals 15 residues. V lost 4 bases and J lost 0, with 13 bases in between. The chain's CDR3 is CAISANRRSSYEQYL. Written as DNA, the CDR3 is TGTGCCATCAGTGCTAACAGGAGATCCTCCTACGAGCAGTACCTC.

This clonotype has just a few counts. A much larger clone is a single base away; this may be a read error. The chain employs TRBV11-2 and TRBJ2-1; no reliable D call. Germline V gives CDR1 SGHAT, CDR2 FQNNGV. The CDR3 runs 13 residues. The CDR3 here is CVSSPPLYNEQFF. The CDR3 DNA reads TGTGTCAGCAGCCCCCCCCTGTACAATGAGCAGTTCTTC.